Presented here are 22 T cell receptor beta chains from one specimen sequenced in a study of T cell responses to AZD1222 COVID-19 vaccine (dated by TCRdb to about 2021). Taken with the paper, the label for time point translates to: about 28 days (+/-7) after the second vaccine dose. Library construction relied on the immunoSEQ multiplex PCR assay. TCRdb retrieved this table from immuneACCESS and kept in-frame rearrangements only. Not all clones are present; in checked studies, unresolved V genes account for under half, and no reason is known for the remainder. The sample data list over 65,000 clones, and over 85% of these were observed just once. The ten largest clones capture about 5.2% of the sample. The material sequenced was peripheral blood, taken 28 days after the second AZD1222 dose. All receptors derive from an adult who received the AZD1222 COVID-19 vaccine.

In its sample, this clone was seen once. This chain connects TRBV5-1 to TRBJ2-2; the D gene is possibly TRBD1 (6 bases). Deletions cut 2 bases from V and 5 bases from J, with 13 bases between. Germline V gene data show CDR1 as SGHRS and CDR2 as YFSETQ. CDR3 length: 15 residues. CDR3 nucleotides: TGCGCCAGCAGCTTTGACAGGCCGGGGACCGGGGAGCTGTTTTTT. This translates into CASSFDRPGTGELFF.

The chain is built from TRBV7-2 and TRBJ2-5, with D unresolved. The V end was cut by 3 bases, the J end by 5 bases, with 10 bases between. This CDR3 region has 13 residues. Germline CDR1 SGHTA, CDR2 FQGNSA. In DNA, the CDR3 is TGTGCCAGCAGCTTTACAGCCGGGGAGACCCAGTACTTC. Translating gives CASSFTAGETQYF. Looking up the rest from reference TRBV7-2 and TRBJ2-5 gives the full variable domain: GAGVSQSPSNKVTEKGKDVELRCDPISGHTALYWYRQSLGQGLEFLIYFQGNSAPDKSGLPSDRFSAERTGGSVSTLTIQRTQQEDSAVYLCASSFTAGETQYFGPGTRLLVL.

This chain connects TRBV5-8 to TRBJ1-5; D not resolved. CDR3 size: 14 residues. Looked up from germline, CDR1 is SGHTS and CDR2 is YDEGEE. Trimming left V 6 bases short and J 5 bases short, with 15 bases between. In nucleotides, the CDR3 is TGTGCCAGCACCGACCGGAGTGAACATCAGCCCCAGCATTTT. Its translation: CASTDRSEHQPQHF.

This clone was found once. The chain joins TRBV5-1 to TRBJ1-1; TRBD1 might be the D (5 bases). CDR1 is SGHRS, CDR2 YFSETQ, per germline. The V end lost 1 base, the J end lost 6 bases, and 13 bases lay between the germline ends. The CDR3 runs to 14 residues. The CDR3 spells CASSLIQGSAEAFF. Written as DNA, the CDR3 is TGCGCCAGCAGCTTGATCCAGGGTAGCGCTGAAGCTTTCTTT.

The chain is built from TRBV10-1 and TRBJ1-2; unclear D gene. V lost 0 bases to trimming and J lost 8 bases, with 13 bases between them. Germline CDR1 is WNHNN and CDR2 is SYGVQD (reference sequence). The CDR3 consists of 14 residues. CDR3 DNA sequence: TGCGCCAGCAGTGAGTCGAGGGATGCGAGAGGCTACACCTTC. Amino acids: CASSESRDARGYTF.

The chain recombines TRBV27 with TRBJ1-2, with 8 nucleotides matching TRBD1. There are 16 residues in the CDR3. Germline V gives CDR1 MNHEY, CDR2 SMNVEV (reference sequence). The J segment lost 6 bases and the V segment lost 3 bases, leaving 12 bases of the junction unmatched. The CDR3 nucleotides read TGTGCCAGCAGTTTCATTGGGAAGGACAGGGTCCATGGCTACACCTTC. It codes for CASSFIGKDRVHGYTF.

The V gene is TRBV15, the J gene TRBJ1-3; D is unresolved. Germline loops: CDR1 LNHNV, CDR2 YYDKDF (reference sequence). Trimming left V 3 bases short and J 2 bases short, with 5 bases between. This CDR3 contains 13 residues. CDR3: CATSSYPGNTIYF. The CDR3 nucleotides read TGTGCCACCAGCAGCTACCCTGGAAACACCATATATTTT. The whole variable domain, remainder taken from reference TRBV15 and TRBJ1-3, is DAMVIQNPRYQVTQFGKPVTLSCSQTLNHNVMYWYQQKSSQAPKLLFHYYDKDFNNEADTPDNFQSRRPNTSFCFLDIRSPGLGDTAMYLCATSSYPGNTIYFGEGSWLTVV.

The chain employs TRBV2 and TRBJ2-3, with 7 positions matching TRBD1. Per the germline V gene, CDR1 is SNHLY and CDR2 is FYNNEI. The V gene end was trimmed by 4 bases and the J gene end by 1 base; junction bases not matched to a gene: 2. This CDR3 has 14 residues. The DNA for the CDR3 is TGTGCCAGCAGTGCTGACAGGGGCACAGATACGCAGTATTTT. Translating it yields CASSADRGTDTQYF.

This chain connects TRBV7-9 to TRBJ1-1, with 12 bases identical to TRBD1. This CDR3 has 18 amino acids. After removal of 1 base from V and 10 bases from J, the junction contained 16 bases not matched to a gene. Germline V gene lookup returns CDR1 SEHNR and CDR2 FQNEAQ (reference sequence). This chain's CDR3 is CASSLVRATGTGGRGAFF. CDR3 nucleotides: TGTGCCAGCAGCTTAGTTCGGGCTACCGGGACAGGGGGCCGGGGAGCTTTCTTT.

This chain links TRBV6-5 with TRBJ2-5; D possibly corresponds to TRBD2 (6 bases). From germline, CDR1 is MNHEY and CDR2 SVGAGI. Deletions cut 2 bases from V and 7 bases from J, with 14 bases between. This CDR3 has 14 amino acids. As DNA, the CDR3 is TGTGCCAGCAGTTACCGGCGGAGGGGAGGGACCCAGTACTTC. Its translation is CASSYRRRGGTQYF.

The rearrangement joins TRBV15 to TRBJ1-2; the match to TRBD1 covers 10 bases. Germline-derived CDR1 and CDR2 are LNHNV and YYDKDF (reference sequence). This CDR3 region has 17 residues. Trimming cost V 0 bases and J 7 bases; bases outside gene matches: 11. The CDR3 region is CATSRDSGTGDATGYTF. The CDR3 DNA reads as TGTGCCACCAGCAGAGATTCAGGGACAGGGGACGCCACTGGCTACACCTTC.

This clone was detected only once. Its ends do not fully match the called genes, so a read error is possible. The V and J genes are TRBV20-1 and TRBJ1-5; no reliable D call. CDR3 length equals 11 residues. The germline V gene has CDR1 DFQATT and CDR2 SNEGSKA (reference sequence). CDR3 sequence (DNA): TGCAGTGTCTTGATTGAGAGCCAGGCGGTATTT. Translation gives CSVLIESQAVF.

The chain has TRBV11-2 and TRBJ2-5; 7 bases are shared with TRBD2. This CDR3 comprises 15 residues. Germline CDR1 and CDR2: SGHAT and FQNNGV. The junction had 8 bases not matched to a gene; V was cut back by 0 bases and J by 7 bases. The CDR3 bases are TGTGCCAGCAGCTTAGATCGCGGGGGACTCGGGACCCAGTACTTC. Protein product: CASSLDRGGLGTQYF.

J is TRBJ2-2 and V is TRBV5-4; 10 bases match TRBD1. The germline V gene has CDR1 SGHNT and CDR2 YYREEE (reference sequence). The CDR3 length is 14 residues. V gave up 4 bases and J gave up 7 bases; unmatched junction bases: 4. CDR3 sequence (DNA): TGTGCCAGCAGCGCCGGGACAGGGGTCGGGGAGCTGTTTTTT. Residues: CASSAGTGVGELFF.

V usage is TRBV10-3 and J usage is TRBJ2-3; TRBD2 aligns across 15 bases. V was clipped by 3 bases and J by 1 base; unmatched bases: 11. The CDR3 consists of 20 residues. Germline CDR1 reads ENHRY; CDR2 reads SYGVKD. Written as DNA, the CDR3 is TGTGCCATCAGTGAAGGACTAGCGGGGGGGCAGAAAGGTGGCACAGATACGCAGTATTTT. Protein product: CAISEGLAGGQKGGTDTQYF.

The table lists this clone with a count of one. The V gene is TRBV9, the J gene TRBJ2-7; 9 bases align to TRBD1. The CDR3 covers 15 residues. After removal of 3 bases from V and 1 base from J, the junction contained 5 bases not matched to a gene. The germline gives CDR1 SGDLS, CDR2 YYNGEE. CDR3 protein: CASSETGGPSYEQYF. The CDR3 bases are TGTGCCAGCAGCGAAACAGGGGGCCCTTCCTACGAGCAGTACTTC.

The V call is TRBV11-2, the J call TRBJ2-7, with unresolved D. V gave up 1 base and J gave up 3 bases, with 7 bases separating them. Germline V CDR1 and CDR2: SGHAT, FQNNGV. There are 13 residues in the CDR3. The CDR3 nucleotides read TGTGCCAGCAGCTTAGTGAAGGACTACGAGCAGTACGTC. It specifies CASSLVKDYEQYV.

V is TRBV6-2 or TRBV6-3 and J is TRBJ2-7; D may be TRBD2 (6 bases). Germline V gene lookup returns CDR1 MNHEY and CDR2 SVGEGT. Trimming took off 2 bases at V and 2 bases at J, with 16 bases between the two ends. CDR3 length equals 16 residues. As DNA, the CDR3 is TGTGCCAGCAGTTACGTGCTGTCCCGGGGGACCTACGAGCAGTACGTC. Amino acid sequence: CASSYVLSRGTYEQYV.

The chain employs TRBV5-8 and TRBJ1-2, with 10 bases lining up with TRBD1. There are 18 residues in the CDR3. Germline CDR1 is SGHTS and CDR2 is YDEGEE. V lost 4 bases to trimming and J lost 8 bases; unmatched junction nucleotides: 20. CDR3 in DNA: TGTGCCAGCAGCCTAAGACTCCAAACGGGACAGGGGTTTCGGGGCTACACCTTC. It specifies CASSLRLQTGQGFRGYTF.

The V and J genes are TRBV27 and TRBJ2-1; TRBD1 aligns across 9 bases. The CDR3 extends over 12 amino acids. Germline V lookup: CDR1 MNHEY, CDR2 SMNVEV (reference sequence). With 6 bases clipped from V and 6 bases from J, the junction kept 0 bases outside the gene matches. CDR3 sequence reads: CASRTGGNEQFF. The DNA for the CDR3 is TGTGCCAGCAGGACAGGGGGCAATGAGCAGTTCTTC.

V and J are TRBV5-1 and TRBJ2-3; no reliable D call. This CDR3 is 15 amino acids long. The V gene lost 0 bases and the J gene lost 1 base, with 9 bases spanning the gap. CDR1 and CDR2 from the germline V gene are SGHRS and YFSETQ. CDR3 sequence reads: CASSLETAGTDTQYF. The CDR3, as DNA: TGCGCCAGCAGCTTGGAGACGGCCGGCACAGATACGCAGTATTTT.

The CDR3 DNA follows: TGCGCCAGCAGCTTGGATATGGGAATGAACACTGAAGCTTTCTTT. Translation gives CASSLDMGMNTEAFF. This chain connects TRBV5-1 to TRBJ1-1; D is undetermined. There are 15 residues in the CDR3. Germline V gene lookup returns CDR1 SGHRS and CDR2 YFSETQ. V lost 0 bases and J lost 0, with 9 bases in between.